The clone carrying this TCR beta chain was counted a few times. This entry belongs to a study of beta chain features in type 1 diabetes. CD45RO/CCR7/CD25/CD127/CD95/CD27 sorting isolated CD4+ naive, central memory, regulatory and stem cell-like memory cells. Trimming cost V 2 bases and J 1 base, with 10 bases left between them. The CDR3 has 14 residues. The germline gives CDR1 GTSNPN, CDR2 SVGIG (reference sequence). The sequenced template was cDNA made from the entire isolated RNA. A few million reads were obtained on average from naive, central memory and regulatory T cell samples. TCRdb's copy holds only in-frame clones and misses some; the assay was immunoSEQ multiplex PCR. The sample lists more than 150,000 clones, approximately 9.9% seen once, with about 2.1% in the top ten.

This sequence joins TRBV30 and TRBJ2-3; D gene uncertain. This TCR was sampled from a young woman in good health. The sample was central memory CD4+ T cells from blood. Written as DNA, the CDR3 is TGTGCCTGGAGTCAAGAGGTTGGCACAGATACGCAGTATTTT. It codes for CAWSQEVGTDTQYF.